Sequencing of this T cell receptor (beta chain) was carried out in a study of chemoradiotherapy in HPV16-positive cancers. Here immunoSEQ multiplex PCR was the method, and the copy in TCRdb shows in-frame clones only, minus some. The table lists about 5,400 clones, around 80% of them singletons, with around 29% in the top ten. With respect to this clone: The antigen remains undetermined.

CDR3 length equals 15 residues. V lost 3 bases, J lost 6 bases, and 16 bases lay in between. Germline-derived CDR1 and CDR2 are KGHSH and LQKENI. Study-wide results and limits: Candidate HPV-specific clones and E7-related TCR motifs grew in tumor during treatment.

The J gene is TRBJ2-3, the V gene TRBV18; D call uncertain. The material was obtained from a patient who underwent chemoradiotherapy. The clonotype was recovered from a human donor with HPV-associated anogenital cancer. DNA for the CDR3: TGTGCCAGCTCACCTGATGCTGCAGTGCGGGATACGCAGTATTTT. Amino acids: CASSPDAAVRDTQYF. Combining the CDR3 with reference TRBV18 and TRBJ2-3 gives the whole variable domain NAGVMQNPRHLVRRRGQEARLRCSPMKGHSHVYWYRQLPEEGLKFMVYLQKENIIDESGMPKERFSAEFPKEGPSILRIQQVVRGDSAAYFCASSPDAAVRDTQYFGPGTRLTVL.